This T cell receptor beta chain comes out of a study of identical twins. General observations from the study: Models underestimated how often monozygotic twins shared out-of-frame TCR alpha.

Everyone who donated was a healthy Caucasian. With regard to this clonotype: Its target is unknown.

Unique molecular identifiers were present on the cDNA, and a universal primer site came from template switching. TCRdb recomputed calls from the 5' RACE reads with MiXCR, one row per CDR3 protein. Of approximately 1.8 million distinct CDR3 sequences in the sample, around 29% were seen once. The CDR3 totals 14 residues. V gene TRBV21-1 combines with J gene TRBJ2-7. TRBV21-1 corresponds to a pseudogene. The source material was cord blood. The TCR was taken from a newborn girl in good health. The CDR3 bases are TGTGCCAGCAGCAAAGCGCGGGCTCACAATGAGCAGTACTTC. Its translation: CASSKARAHNEQYF.